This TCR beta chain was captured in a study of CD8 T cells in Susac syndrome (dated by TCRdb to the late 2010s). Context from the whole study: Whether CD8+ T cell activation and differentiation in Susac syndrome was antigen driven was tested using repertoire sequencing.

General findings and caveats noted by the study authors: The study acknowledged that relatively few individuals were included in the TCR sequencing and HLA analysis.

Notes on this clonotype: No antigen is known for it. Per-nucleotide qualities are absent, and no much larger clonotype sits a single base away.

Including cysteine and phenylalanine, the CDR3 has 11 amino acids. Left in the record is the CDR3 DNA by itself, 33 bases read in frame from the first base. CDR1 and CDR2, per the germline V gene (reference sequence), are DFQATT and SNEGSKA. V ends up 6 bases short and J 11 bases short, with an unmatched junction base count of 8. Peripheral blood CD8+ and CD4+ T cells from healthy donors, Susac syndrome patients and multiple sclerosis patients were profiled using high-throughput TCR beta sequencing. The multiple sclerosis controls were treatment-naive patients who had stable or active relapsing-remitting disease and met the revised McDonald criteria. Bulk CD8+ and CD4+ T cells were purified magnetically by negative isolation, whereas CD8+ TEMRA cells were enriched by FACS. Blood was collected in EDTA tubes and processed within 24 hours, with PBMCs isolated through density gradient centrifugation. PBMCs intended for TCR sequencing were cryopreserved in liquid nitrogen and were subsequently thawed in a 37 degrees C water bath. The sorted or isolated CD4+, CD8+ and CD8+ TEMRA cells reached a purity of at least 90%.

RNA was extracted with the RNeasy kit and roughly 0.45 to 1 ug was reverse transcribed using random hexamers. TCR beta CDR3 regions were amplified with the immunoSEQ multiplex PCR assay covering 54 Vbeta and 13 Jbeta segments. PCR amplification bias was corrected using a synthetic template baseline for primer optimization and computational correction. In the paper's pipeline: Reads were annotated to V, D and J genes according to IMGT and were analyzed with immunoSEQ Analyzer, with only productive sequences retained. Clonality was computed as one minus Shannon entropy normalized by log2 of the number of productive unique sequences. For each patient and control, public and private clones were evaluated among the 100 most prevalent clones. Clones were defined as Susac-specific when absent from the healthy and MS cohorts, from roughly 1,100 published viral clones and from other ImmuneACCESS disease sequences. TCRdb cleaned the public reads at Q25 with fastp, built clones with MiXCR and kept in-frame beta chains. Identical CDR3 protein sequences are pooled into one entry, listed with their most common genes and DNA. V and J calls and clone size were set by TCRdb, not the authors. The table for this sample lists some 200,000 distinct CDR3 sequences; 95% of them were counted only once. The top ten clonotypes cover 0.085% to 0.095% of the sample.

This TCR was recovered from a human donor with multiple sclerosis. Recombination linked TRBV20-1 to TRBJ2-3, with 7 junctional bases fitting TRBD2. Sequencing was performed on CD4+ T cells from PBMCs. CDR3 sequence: CSAGGTGGQYF. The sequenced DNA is TGCAGTGCCGGGGGGACCGGGGGGCAGTATTTT.